This TCR beta chain originates from a study of cytomegalovirus exposure and HLA in healthy donors. 13 Jbeta primers and 60 Vbeta primers were used for the PCR. Sequencing was performed with immunoSEQ multiplex PCR; in TCRdb, only in-frame clones are kept and a portion is missing. The table has around 200,000 clones, 77% seen once; the top ten hold less than 3%. Points from the study as a whole: Across donors, most TCRs were seen rarely, yet some public ones were widespread. Common viral pathogens were later found to be apparently linked to several of the most significant clusters.

The table lists this clone with a count of one. Its matching antigen is unknown. This sequence originates from a woman in her sixties in good health and CMV-seropositive. The sequencing sample was made of PBMCs.

The CDR3 DNA reads TGCGCCAGCAGCTCCTACCTTCAGACTAGTCAGTCCACAGATACGCAGTATTTT. It is translated as CASSSYLQTSQSTDTQYF. This chain joins TRBV5-1 and TRBJ2-3, with a tentative D call TRBD2 (6 bases). Trimming cost V 3 bases and J 2 bases, with 22 bases left between them. The germline V gene has CDR1 SGHRS and CDR2 YFSETQ. The CDR3 extends over 18 amino acids. Full variable domain (remainder filled in from reference TRBV5-1 and TRBJ2-3): KAGVTQTPRYLIKTRGQQVTLSCSPISGHRSVSWYQQTPGQGLQFLFEYFSETQRNKGNFPGRFSGRQFSNSRSEMNVSTLELGDSALYLCASSSYLQTSQSTDTQYFGPGTRLTVL.